The 15 T cell receptor beta chains in this list originate from one sample, sequenced in a study of blood T cell repertoires in COVID-19. Repertoires were generated with immunoSEQ multiplex PCR, while TCRdb's copy carries only in-frame clones and drops some. The top ten clones hold 3.6% of a sample with a few hundred thousand clones, less than 85% of them seen once. The sequenced sample consisted of peripheral blood. These receptors were obtained from a woman of 80 years or more with acute or convalescent COVID-19.

This rearrangement joins TRBV7-2 to TRBJ1-2; D perhaps matches TRBD1 (6 bases). The CDR3 totals 15 residues. Deletions cut 0 bases from V and 2 bases from J, with 10 bases between. The germline V gene has CDR1 SGHTA and CDR2 FQGNSA. CDR3 nucleotides: TGTGCCAGCAGCTTAGCTAGTCAGGGGAACTATGGCTACACCTTC. Amino acid sequence: CASSLASQGNYGYTF.

Only a few counts were recorded for this clone. The chain is built from TRBV10-3 and TRBJ2-3, with 14 positions matching TRBD2. In germline, CDR1 is ENHRY, CDR2 SYGVKD. The CDR3 length is 16 residues. The V gene end was trimmed by 5 bases and the J gene end by 5 bases; junction bases not matched to a gene: 6. This chain's CDR3 is CAISQGTSGGIDTQYF. CDR3 nucleotide sequence: TGTGCCATCAGTCAGGGGACTAGCGGGGGCATAGATACGCAGTATTTT.

The V gene is TRBV28, the J gene TRBJ2-1; D gene unclear. CDR1 and CDR2 (germline): MDHEN, SYDVKM. CDR3 length equals 12 residues. V was pared by 8 bases and J by 10 bases, with 15 bases between. The CDR3 loop reads CASGPRAREQFF. The CDR3 DNA is TGTGCCAGCGGCCCACGTGCTCGCGAGCAGTTCTTC. Full variable domain (rest looked up from reference TRBV28 and TRBJ2-1): DVKVTQSSRYLVKRTGEKVFLECVQDMDHENMFWYRQDPGLGLRLIYFSYDVKMKEKGDIPEGYSVSREKKERFSLILESASTNQTSMYLCASGPRAREQFFGPGTRLTVL.

The chain carries TRBV19 and TRBJ2-7, with D maybe TRBD2 (6 bases). The germline V gene encodes CDR1 LNHDA and CDR2 SQIVND (reference sequence). V was cut by 5 bases and J by 2 bases, with 13 bases left in between. This CDR3 spans 14 amino acids. The CDR3 region has the DNA TGTGCCAGTAGTCCGGGACTCTCCGCCTACGAGCAGTACTTC. This translates into CASSPGLSAYEQYF.

The rearrangement uses TRBV2 and TRBJ1-1, with D perhaps TRBD1 (5 bases). The germline V and J ends were trimmed by 8 bases and 10 bases, with 17 bases remaining between them. Looked up from germline, CDR1 is SNHLY and CDR2 is FYNNEI. The CDR3 is 12 amino acids. CDR3 bases: TGTGCCAGCCGAGGAGGGGCATTGTTAGCTTTCTTT. Translated: CASRGGALLAFF.

This chain connects TRBV7-6 to TRBJ2-1; TRBD2 might be the D (5 bases). This CDR3 is built from 18 residues. Germline-derived CDR1 and CDR2 are SGHVS and FNYEAQ. V shed 4 bases and J shed 4 bases, with 23 bases lying between them. This CDR3 reads CASSYLLTPHGDYNEQFF. The CDR3 DNA reads as TGTGCCAGCAGCTACCTTTTGACACCTCACGGGGATTACAATGAGCAGTTCTTC.

This chain joins TRBV5-6 and TRBJ1-3; 7 positions match TRBD1. V lost 5 bases to trimming and J lost 0 bases; unmatched junction nucleotides: 8. This CDR3 region has 16 residues. CDR1 is SGHDT, CDR2 YYEEEE, per germline. CDR3 coding DNA: TGTGCCAGCAGTCTCAGGGGGGATTCCTCTGGAAACACCATATATTTT. Its protein is CASSLRGDSSGNTIYF.

This clone was seen only a few times. The rearrangement joins TRBV3-1 (or the pseudogene TRBV3-2) to TRBJ1-2; 8 nucleotides match TRBD1. The CDR3 extends over 15 amino acids. Per the germline V gene, CDR1 is LGHDT and CDR2 is YNNKEL (reference sequence). Unmatched junction bases numbered 7, after V lost 2 bases and J lost 5 bases. The CDR3 DNA is TGTGCCAGCAGCCAAACCGGACAGGGTCATTATGGCTACACCTTC. Protein sequence: CASSQTGQGHYGYTF.

The rearrangement uses TRBV5-4 and TRBJ1-3; 8 nucleotides line up with TRBD1. CDR3 length: 18 residues. Germline trimming cut 0 bases from V and 2 bases from J; bases unmatched to any gene: 10. Germline V gene data show CDR1 as SGHNT and CDR2 as YYREEE (reference sequence). The CDR3 region is CASSLGLTGGRAGNTIYF. The DNA for the CDR3 is TGTGCCAGCAGCTTGGGACTAACAGGGGGAAGGGCTGGAAACACCATATATTTT.

This clone has a single count. This chain connects TRBV5-1 to TRBJ2-2; 16 bases match TRBD2. CDR1 is SGHRS and CDR2 is YFSETQ in the germline V gene. V was clipped by 4 bases and J by 3 bases; unmatched bases: 6. The CDR3 is 18 residues long. CDR3 sequence: CASSRGLAGGPDTGELFF. DNA of the CDR3: TGCGCCAGCAGCCGGGGACTAGCGGGGGGGCCCGACACCGGGGAGCTGTTTTTT.

This sequence joins TRBV2 and TRBJ2-7; TRBD2 aligns across 13 bases. The CDR3 loop spans 14 amino acids. J lost 4 bases, V lost 6 bases, and 3 bases had no gene match. Germline V lookup: CDR1 SNHLY, CDR2 FYNNEI. CDR3 residues: CASRPGLAGYEQYF. As DNA, the CDR3 is TGTGCCAGCAGGCCGGGACTAGCGGGATACGAGCAGTACTTC.

The V and J genes are TRBV3-1 (or the pseudogene TRBV3-2) and TRBJ2-7, with a possible D match to TRBD1 (5 bases). This CDR3 has 15 residues. Trimming stripped 1 base from V and 2 bases from J, with 12 bases between. Germline CDR1 and CDR2: LGHDT and YNNKEL (reference sequence). Here the CDR3 DNA reads TGTGCCAGCAGCCAAGTAATAACAGGACCCTACGAGCAGTACTTC. Protein product: CASSQVITGPYEQYF.

The chain joins TRBV3-1 (or the pseudogene TRBV3-2) to TRBJ1-1; D may be TRBD1 (5 bases). The CDR3 extends over 17 amino acids. Trimming stripped 1 base from V and 1 base from J, with 16 bases between. The germline V gene encodes CDR1 LGHDT and CDR2 YNNKEL (reference sequence). CDR3 protein: CASSQAGTLRGNTEAFF. In DNA, the CDR3 is TGTGCCAGCAGCCAAGCCGGGACTCTCCGGGGGAACACTGAAGCTTTCTTT.

The genes are TRBV7-2 and TRBJ1-3, with TRBD1 as a possible D gene (6 bases). Germline lookup yields CDR1 SGHTA and CDR2 FQGNSA. This CDR3 is 18 amino acids long. The V end lost 1 base, the J end lost 0 bases, and 16 bases lay between the germline ends. CDR3 in DNA: TGTGCCAGCAGCTTAGACAGGGCTCAGGCAAGCTCTGGAAACACCATATATTTT. Amino acids: CASSLDRAQASSGNTIYF. Variable domain in full (rest from reference TRBV7-2 and TRBJ1-3): GAGVSQSPSNKVTEKGKDVELRCDPISGHTALYWYRQSLGQGLEFLIYFQGNSAPDKSGLPSDRFSAERTGGSVSTLTIQRTQQEDSAVYLCASSLDRAQASSGNTIYFGEGSWLTVV.

The chain has TRBV3-1 (or the pseudogene TRBV3-2) and TRBJ2-2, with 8 bases fitting TRBD2. V lost 1 base to trimming and J lost 4 bases; unmatched junction nucleotides: 2. The CDR3 runs 15 residues. CDR1 is LGHDT and CDR2 is YNNKEL in the germline V gene (reference sequence). The CDR3 nucleotides read TGTGCCAGCAGCCAAGGGCTAGCGGGCACCGGGGAGCTGTTTTTT. Its translation is CASSQGLAGTGELFF.